A selection of T cell receptor beta chains follows, all from one sample in a study of regulatory T cells in long-lasting Graves disease. From the multiplex PCR reads, TCRdb called clonotypes with MiXCR, one entry per CDR3 protein. The sample records 350,000 to 500,000 distinct CDR3 sequences, 13% to 15% being singletons. The sample was also reused in another study, on T cells in Graves' hyperthyroidism and ophthalmopathy.

Sequencing used peripheral blood mononuclear cells (PBMCs), obtained at new diagnosis, from a patient treated with antithyroid drugs. All receptors come from a woman in her forties or fifties with Graves disease. Each CDR3 is given with its conserved first and last residue. The order of the fields is CDR3 protein, CDR3 DNA, clone size, V gene, D gene, J gene. D genes are given only for firm matches. For some rows the clone size is stated as once, few or many, or as a class when expanded; others skip it.

CDR3: CASSLGGGVYSNQPQHF; DNA: TGTGCCAGCAGTTTAGGCGGAGGGGTATATAGCAATCAGCCCCAGCATTTT; size: many; V: TRBV27; D: NA; J: TRBJ1-5
CDR3: CASSLGQGWYYEQYF; DNA: TGTGCCAGCAGTTTAGGACAGGGGTGGTACTACGAGCAGTACTTC; size: many; V: TRBV28; D: TRBD1; J: TRBJ2-7
CDR3: CASSPPQSYGYTF; DNA: TGTGCCAGCAGCCCCCCCCAAAGCTATGGCTACACCTTC; size: many; V: TRBV16; D: NA; J: TRBJ1-2
CDR3: CASSQPGQGLNTEAFF; DNA: TGTGCCAGCAGCCAACCGGGACAGGGTTTGAACACTGAAGCTTTCTTT; size: NA; V: TRBV14; D: TRBD1; J: TRBJ1-1
CDR3: CASSKGLAGSSTDTQYF; DNA: TGCGCCAGCAGCAAGGGACTAGCGGGTTCGAGCACAGATACGCAGTATTTT; size: few; V: TRBV5-1; D: TRBD2; J: TRBJ2-3
CDR3: CASSGQDTQYF; DNA: TGCGCCAGCAGCGGACAGGATACGCAGTATTTT; size: NA; V: TRBV5-1; D: NA; J: TRBJ2-3
CDR3: CASRAGRRGTSTDTQYF; DNA: TGCGCCAGCAGAGCCGGGCGTCGCGGGACTAGCACAGATACGCAGTATTTT; size: many; V: TRBV10-2; D: NA; J: TRBJ2-3
CDR3: CASRLGIQPQHF; DNA: TGTGCCAGCAGGTTAGGGATTCAGCCCCAGCATTTT; size: many; V: TRBV2; D: NA; J: TRBJ1-5
CDR3: CASSQGLSYNEQFF; DNA: TGTGCCAGCAGCCAAGGACTATCCTACAATGAGCAGTTCTTC; size: many; V: TRBV3-1; D: NA; J: TRBJ2-1
CDR3: CASSLAQQETQYF; DNA: TGTGCCAGCAGCTTAGCCCAGCAAGAGACCCAGTACTTC; size: many; V: TRBV11-2; D: NA; J: TRBJ2-5
CDR3: CASSSLAIKKETQYF; DNA: TGCGCCAGCAGCTCCCTAGCAATAAAAAAAGAGACCCAGTACTTC; size: NA; V: TRBV5-1; D: NA; J: TRBJ2-5
CDR3: CASSTGGGVYEQYF; DNA: TGTGCCAGCAGCACAGGGGGTGGTGTCTACGAGCAGTACTTC; size: few; V: TRBV7-9; D: TRBD1; J: TRBJ2-7
CDR3: CASRKGPNTGELFF; DNA: TGTGCCAGTAGGAAGGGCCCGAACACCGGGGAGCTGTTTTTT; size: NA; V: TRBV19; D: NA; J: TRBJ2-2
CDR3: CASREATGLNEKLFF; DNA: TGTGCCAGCAGGGAGGCGACAGGTCTTAATGAAAAACTGTTTTTT; size: many; V: TRBV12-3/TRBV12-4; D: NA; J: TRBJ1-4
CDR3: CATSVPSGRNYEQYF; DNA: TGTGCCACCAGTGTCCCTAGCGGGAGGAACTACGAGCAGTACTTC; size: many; V: TRBV24-1; D: TRBD2; J: TRBJ2-7
CDR3: CASSHPDRAEAFF; DNA: TGTGCCAGCAGCCACCCCGACAGGGCTGAAGCTTTCTTT; size: many; V: TRBV3-1; D: TRBD1; J: TRBJ1-1
CDR3: CAISDRLAGASTDTQYF; DNA: TGTGCCATCAGTGATAGACTAGCGGGAGCGTCTACAGATACGCAGTATTTT; size: many; V: TRBV10-3; D: TRBD2; J: TRBJ2-3
CDR3: CASSLRTGDGYTF; DNA: TGCGCCAGCAGCTTGAGGACAGGGGACGGCTACACCTTC; size: many; V: TRBV5-1; D: TRBD1; J: TRBJ1-2
CDR3: CASSLASGRNIEQFF; DNA: TGTGCCAGCAGCTTAGCCAGCGGGAGGAACATTGAGCAGTTCTTC; size: many; V: TRBV7-2; D: TRBD2; J: TRBJ2-1
CDR3: CSARALAQSTDTQYF; DNA: TGCAGTGCTAGAGCTCTAGCTCAGAGCACAGATACGCAGTATTTT; size: many; V: TRBV20-1; D: NA; J: TRBJ2-3
CDR3: CASKPGGSYEQYF; DNA: TGTGCCAGCAAGCCCGGCGGGTCCTACGAGCAGTACTTC; size: many; V: TRBV7-9; D: NA; J: TRBJ2-7